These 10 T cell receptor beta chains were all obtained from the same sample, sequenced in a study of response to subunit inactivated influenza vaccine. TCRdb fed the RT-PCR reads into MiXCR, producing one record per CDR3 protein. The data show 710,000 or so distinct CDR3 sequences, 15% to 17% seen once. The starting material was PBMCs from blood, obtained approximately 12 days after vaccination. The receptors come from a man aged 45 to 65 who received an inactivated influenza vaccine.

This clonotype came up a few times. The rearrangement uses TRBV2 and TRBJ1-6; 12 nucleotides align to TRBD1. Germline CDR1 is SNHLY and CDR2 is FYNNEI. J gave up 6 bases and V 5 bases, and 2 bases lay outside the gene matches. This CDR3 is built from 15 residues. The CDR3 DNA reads TGTGCCAGCAGTCGGGACAGGGGGCGTAATTCACCCCTCCACTTT. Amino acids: CASSRDRGRNSPLHF.

The CDR3 is CASSVGQLSFREFF. The CDR3 nucleotides are TGTGCCAGCAGCGTTGGACAGTTATCTTTCCGGGAGTTCTTC. This chain uses TRBV28 with TRBJ2-1, with D possibly TRBD1 on 6 matching bases. The CDR3 is 14 residues long. CDR1 and CDR2 from the germline V gene are MDHEN and SYDVKM. Trimming left V 6 bases short and J 14 bases short, with 23 bases between.

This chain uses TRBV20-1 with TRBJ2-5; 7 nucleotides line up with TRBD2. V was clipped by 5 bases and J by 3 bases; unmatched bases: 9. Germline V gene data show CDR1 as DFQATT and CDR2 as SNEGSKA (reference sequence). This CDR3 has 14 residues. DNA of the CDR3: TGCAGTGCTGGGTTAGGGACTACCAAAGAGACCCAGTACTTC. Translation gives CSAGLGTTKETQYF.

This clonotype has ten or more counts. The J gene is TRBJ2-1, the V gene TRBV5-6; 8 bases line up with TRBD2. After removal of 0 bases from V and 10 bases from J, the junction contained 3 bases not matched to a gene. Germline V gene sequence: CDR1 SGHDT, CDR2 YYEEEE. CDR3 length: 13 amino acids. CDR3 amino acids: CASSLGGTREQFF. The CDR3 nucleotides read TGTGCCAGCAGCTTGGGCGGGACTAGGGAGCAGTTCTTC.

For the CDR3, the DNA is TGTGCCAGCAGTTTATTGGCCGATGTGGGGCGCGAGAGGAACACCGGGGAGCTGTTTTTT. It specifies CASSLLADVGRERNTGELFF. V usage is TRBV28 and J usage is TRBJ2-2; maybe TRBD1 (5 bases). The CDR3 spans 20 residues. V lost 1 base to trimming and J lost 1 base, with 22 bases between them. Germline CDR1 is MDHEN and CDR2 is SYDVKM.

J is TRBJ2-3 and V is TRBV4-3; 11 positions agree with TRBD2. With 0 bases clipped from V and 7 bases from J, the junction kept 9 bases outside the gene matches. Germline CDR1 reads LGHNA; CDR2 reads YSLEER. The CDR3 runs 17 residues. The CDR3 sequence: CASSQEISGREDYTQYF. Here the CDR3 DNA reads TGCGCCAGCAGCCAAGAAATTAGCGGGAGGGAGGATTATACGCAGTATTTT.

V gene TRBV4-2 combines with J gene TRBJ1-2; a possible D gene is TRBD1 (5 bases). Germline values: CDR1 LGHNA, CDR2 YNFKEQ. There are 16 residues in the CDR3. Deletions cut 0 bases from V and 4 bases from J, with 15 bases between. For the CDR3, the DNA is TGTGCCAGCAGCCAAGAGGGGCGGAACGACCCCTATGGCTACACCTTC. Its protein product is CASSQEGRNDPYGYTF.

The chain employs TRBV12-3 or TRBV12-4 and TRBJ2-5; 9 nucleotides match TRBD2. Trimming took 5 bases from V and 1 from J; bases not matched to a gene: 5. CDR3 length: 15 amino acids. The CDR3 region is CASSPPREGQETQYF. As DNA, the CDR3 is TGTGCCAGCAGTCCCCCGCGGGAGGGCCAAGAGACCCAGTACTTC.

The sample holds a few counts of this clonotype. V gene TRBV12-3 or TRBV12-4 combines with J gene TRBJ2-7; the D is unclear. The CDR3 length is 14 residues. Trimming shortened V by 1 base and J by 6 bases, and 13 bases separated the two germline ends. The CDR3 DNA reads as TGTGCCAGCAGTTTAGGAGGCCGTTTGGGCGAGCAGTACTTC. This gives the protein CASSLGGRLGEQYF.

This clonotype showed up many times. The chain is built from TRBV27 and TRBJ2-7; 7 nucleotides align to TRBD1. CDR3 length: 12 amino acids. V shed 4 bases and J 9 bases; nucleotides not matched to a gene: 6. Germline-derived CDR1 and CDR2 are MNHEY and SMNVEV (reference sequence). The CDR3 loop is CASSYTGARQYF. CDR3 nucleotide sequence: TGTGCCAGCAGTTACACAGGGGCAAGGCAGTACTTC.